The present T cell receptor (beta chain) was sequenced within a study of T cells in Graves' hyperthyroidism and ophthalmopathy. Broader study findings: Progression to ophthalmopathy was predicted a median of 6.5 months early.

The CDR3 runs to 15 residues. Germline V CDR1 and CDR2: SGHVS, FQNEAQ. V was cut by 5 bases and J by 3 bases, with 14 bases left in between. The TCR beta CDR3 regions underwent amplification using RNA transcripts as the source. The HTBI set primed first-round TCR CDR3 RT-PCR. TCRdb redid the calling of the multiplex PCR reads with MiXCR, one entry per CDR3 protein. The sample has a few hundred thousand distinct CDR3 sequences, 40% to 55% seen once. Newly diagnosed hyperthyroidism patients aged 18 to 65 years had disease lasting under 2 months. Used for diagnoses were clinical symptoms, serum thyroxine and TRAb, thyroid ultrasound and orbital computed tomography. In regard to this clonotype: Its matching antigen is unknown.

This TCR was recovered from a woman aged 18-29 years with Graves' hyperthyroidism. V gene TRBV7-8 combines with J gene TRBJ2-1; D is possibly TRBD2 (6 bases). Material: peripheral blood or thyroid tissue (not recorded which). This CDR3 is CASSQMGLNYNEQFF. CDR3 sequence (DNA): TGTGCCAGCAGCCAAATGGGACTTAACTACAATGAGCAGTTCTTC.